This paragraph reports one TCR beta chain. CDR1 is SGHRS and CDR2 is YFSETQ in the germline V gene. This CDR3 is built from 13 residues. The V gene lost 4 bases and the J gene lost 1 base, with 8 bases spanning the gap. These data belong to a study of blood T cell repertoires in COVID-19. Turning to the study itself: PBMCs, B-cell-depleted T cells, or T cells were the source of the cDNA or gDNA that made up the material.

Clones were read by immunoSEQ multiplex PCR, and TCRdb kept only the in-frame ones, dropping some. Of more than 80,000 clones listed, around 81% are singletons. The sample taken for sequencing was peripheral blood. The receptor was derived from a woman in her 70s with acute or convalescent COVID-19. This chain links TRBV5-1 with TRBJ1-1, with D maybe TRBD1 (5 bases). CDR3 DNA: TGCGCCAGCAGCAAACAGGAGAACACTGAAGCTTTCTTT. Amino acid sequence: CASSKQENTEAFF. Based on the CDR3 plus reference TRBV5-1 and TRBJ1-1, the full variable domain is KAGVTQTPRYLIKTRGQQVTLSCSPISGHRSVSWYQQTPGQGLQFLFEYFSETQRNKGNFPGRFSGRQFSNSRSEMNVSTLELGDSALYLCASSKQENTEAFFGQGTRLTVV.